This T cell receptor beta chain was sequenced for a study of PD-1 blockade in classical Hodgkin lymphoma. Broader study findings: The authors excluded patients who started nivolumab under 1 year after ASCT. Why the repertoires differ is still unclear, perhaps disease activity or prior therapy.

All patients relapsed after autologous stem cell transplantation, and brentuximab vedotin exposure varied. The CDR3 runs to 15 residues. Trimming shortened V by 6 bases and J by 1 base, and 15 bases separated the two germline ends. The V gene's germline CDR1 is SNHLY and CDR2 FYNNEI. Remarks on this clone: Its antigen is not identified.

TCRdb keeps only in-frame clones here, not all; method: immunoSEQ multiplex PCR. This sample has roughly 20,000 clones, with roughly 75% found just once. The chain combines TRBV2 with TRBJ2-5, with D possibly TRBD1 on 6 matching bases. The receptor comes from a human donor with classical Hodgkin lymphoma. This specimen consisted of peripheral blood mononuclear cells (PBMCs), obtained before the second cycle of nivolumab. For the CDR3, the DNA is TGTGCCAGCAGCCTCCGATGGGGGCCCCAAGAGACCCAGTACTTC. Its protein is CASSLRWGPQETQYF.